These T cell receptor beta chains were read from a single sample in a study of T cells in localized non-small cell lung cancer. The assay was immunoSEQ multiplex PCR, and TCRdb's table has in-frame clones only and misses some. The sample yields 9,000 to 13,000 clones, roughly 81% seen once. Material: peripheral blood, obtained before any cancer treatment. These TCRs come from a male donor aged 60 or over with stage III lung adenocarcinoma. Each CDR3 is given with its conserved first and last residue. D genes are given only for firm matches. Rows may omit the clone size; those that give it use once, few, many or a size class.

J,D,V,size,CDR3,DNA
TRBJ2-5,-,TRBV7-2,-,CASSSLMAQYF,TGTGCCAGCAGCTCGCTCATGGCCCAGTACTTC
TRBJ1-6,-,TRBV6-6,few,CASSTGHYNSPLHF,TGTGCCAGCAGTACGGGACATTATAATTCACCCCTCCACTTT
TRBJ2-1,TRBD2,TRBV19,-,CASSIAGDNEQFF,TGTGCCAGTAGCATAGCGGGAGACAATGAGCAGTTCTTC
TRBJ1-5,-,TRBV4-1,once,CASSQDRAQPQHF,TGCGCCAGCAGCCAAGATCGCGCACAGCCCCAGCATTTT
TRBJ1-1,-,TRBV11-2,-,CASSLGQANTEAFF,TGTGCCAGCAGCTTAGGACAGGCGAACACTGAAGCTTTCTTT
TRBJ2-1,TRBD2,TRBV5-4,-,CASSSTSGRHNEQFF,TGTGCCAGCAGCTCGACTAGCGGGAGGCACAATGAGCAGTTCTTC
TRBJ1-1,-,TRBV7-9,-,CASSLGTEAFF,TGTGCCAGCAGCTTGGGAACTGAAGCTTTCTTT
TRBJ2-5,-,TRBV4-3,-,CASSQVLGEETQYF,TGCGCCAGCAGCCAAGTACTAGGCGAGGAGACCCAGTACTTC
TRBJ2-7,-,TRBV19,-,CASSDRHEQYF,TGTGCCAGTAGCGACCGTCACGAGCAGTACTTC
TRBJ1-2,-,TRBV6-5,-,CASSYSDMGEDGYTF,TGTGCCAGCAGTTACTCCGACATGGGAGAAGATGGCTACACCTTC
TRBJ2-5,-,TRBV7-6,-,CASSPRLGQETQYF,TGTGCCAGCAGCCCCAGACTAGGTCAAGAGACCCAGTACTTC
TRBJ2-7,-,TRBV4-1,-,CASSQEAFSYEQYF,TGCGCCAGCAGCCAAGAAGCATTTTCCTACGAGCAGTACTTC
TRBJ1-1,-,TRBV7-2,-,CASSLVRPGLRAFF,TGTGCCAGCAGCTTAGTACGACCAGGCCTGAGGGCTTTCTTT
TRBJ2-1,-,TRBV25-1,-,CASSEAGADNEQFF,TGTGCCAGCAGTGAAGCGGGGGCGGACAATGAGCAGTTCTTC
TRBJ1-1,-,TRBV9,-,CASSAGDLASEAFF,TGTGCCAGCAGCGCGGGAGACCTGGCCTCCGAAGCTTTCTTT
TRBJ2-7,-,TRBV5-1,-,CASSPGVEQYF,TGCGCCAGCAGCCCAGGAGTCGAGCAGTACTTC
TRBJ1-6,TRBD1,TRBV2,-,CASSEALATGVYNPNSPLHF,TGTGCCAGCAGTGAAGCGCTTGCGACAGGGGTGTATAACCCTAATTCACCCCTCCACTTT
TRBJ2-7,-,TRBV6-1,-,CATQTGSQYEQYF,TGTGCCACCCAGACAGGTAGCCAATACGAGCAGTACTTC
TRBJ2-1,-,TRBV11-3,-,CASSLEGAANEQFF,TGTGCCAGCAGCTTAGAGGGGGCGGCCAATGAGCAGTTCTTC
TRBJ2-1,TRBD1,TRBV6-9,few,CASSYAPDRGQQFF,TGTGCCAGCAGTTACGCACCCGACAGGGGTCAGCAGTTCTTC
TRBJ2-7,-,TRBV27,medium-sized,CASSSWGPYEQYF,TGTGCCAGCAGCTCGTGGGGCCCCTACGAGCAGTACTTC
TRBJ2-1,TRBD2,TRBV28,-,CASSLRGLAVYNEQFF,TGTGCCAGCAGTTTAAGGGGACTAGCGGTTTACAATGAGCAGTTCTTC
TRBJ2-7,TRBD2,TRBV7-2,-,CASSTQRGGYEQYF,TGTGCCAGCAGCACCCAGCGGGGGGGCTACGAGCAGTACTTC
TRBJ2-2,TRBD1,TRBV6-5,few,CASRNPGQGELFF,TGTGCCAGCAGAAACCCGGGACAGGGAGAGCTGTTTTTT
TRBJ2-6,-,TRBV5-6,-,CASSLVMVSGANVLTF,TGTGCCAGCAGCTTGGTCATGGTCTCTGGGGCCAACGTCCTGACTTTC
TRBJ1-2,TRBD1,TRBV9,once,CASSVGTGMNYGYTF,TGTGCCAGCAGCGTGGGGACAGGGATGAACTATGGCTACACCTTC
TRBJ2-7,-,TRBV2,large,CASSEYGSNYEQYF,TGTGCCAGCAGTGAATATGGCTCAAACTACGAGCAGTACTTC
TRBJ2-3,-,TRBV4-2,-,CASSQDLRTTGLTDTQYF,TGTGCCAGCAGCCAAGATTTGCGGACTACCGGGCTCACAGATACGCAGTATTTT
TRBJ1-6,-,TRBV19,-,CASSNHRSSIGSPLHF,TGTGCCAGTAGTAATCACAGGAGCTCTATAGGTTCACCCCTCCACTTT
TRBJ2-7,-,TRBV11-2,-,CASSPGFYEQYF,TGTGCCAGCAGCCCTGGATTCTACGAGCAGTACTTC
TRBJ1-1,-,TRBV23-1,-,CAKAPHLNTEAFF,TGCGCCAAAGCGCCCCATCTGAACACTGAAGCTTTCTTT
TRBJ2-2,-,TRBV7-2,-,CASSPWGNTGELFF,TGTGCCAGCAGCCCTTGGGGCAACACCGGGGAGCTGTTTTTT
TRBJ1-3,-,TRBV28,few,CASSASVHSGNTIYF,TGTGCCAGCAGTGCCAGCGTACACTCTGGAAACACCATATATTTT
TRBJ1-6,TRBD1,TRBV7-2,-,CASSVTGYNSPLHF,TGTGCCAGCAGCGTGACAGGGTACAATTCACCCCTCCACTTT
TRBJ1-1,-,TRBV28,-,CASSGRTVEAFF,TGTGCCAGCAGTGGTCGGACGGTTGAAGCTTTCTTT
TRBJ2-5,-,TRBV9,-,CASSVGASWGETQYF,TGTGCCAGCAGCGTAGGGGCTAGCTGGGGAGAGACCCAGTACTTC